The 17 T cell receptor beta chains given below trace back to one sample, sequenced in a study of immune cell composition in non-small cell lung cancer. Measured with immunoSEQ multiplex PCR; TCRdb has only the in-frame clones, and not every one. The sample consists of roughly 7,000 clones, 70% of them appearing once. The sequencing input was lung tumor tissue. These receptors came from a human donor with non-small cell lung cancer.

The genes are TRBV20-1 and TRBJ2-7; D is possibly TRBD1 (5 bases). The CDR3 is made up of 11 amino acids. Germline assignment: CDR1 DFQATT and CDR2 SNEGSKA (reference sequence). V gave up 6 bases and J gave up 4 bases, with 10 bases separating them. The CDR3, as DNA: TGCAGTGCCCCTAAGGGGTACGAGCAGTACTTC. Translating it yields CSAPKGYEQYF.

The chain couples TRBV29-1 to TRBJ2-7; weak D call: TRBD2 (5 bases). This CDR3 has 16 amino acids. V was pared by 0 bases and J by 3 bases, with 18 bases between. Per the germline V gene, CDR1 is SQVTM and CDR2 is ANQGSEA. CDR3 sequence: CSVEDQDSDGVYEQYF. The CDR3, as DNA: TGCAGCGTTGAAGATCAGGACTCGGACGGCGTCTACGAGCAGTACTTC.

V usage is TRBV6-1 and J usage is TRBJ1-1; weak D call: TRBD1 (5 bases). CDR1 and CDR2 from the germline V gene are MNHNS and SASEGT. Trimming shortened V by 6 bases and J by 2 bases, and 16 bases separated the two germline ends. The CDR3 has 15 amino acids. This CDR3 is CASSPGTRPNTEAFF. CDR3 nucleotides: TGTGCCAGCAGCCCTGGGACTCGCCCCAACACTGAAGCTTTCTTT.

This chain connects TRBV28 to TRBJ2-7, with 9 bases lining up with TRBD1. This CDR3 region has 16 residues. Germline V lookup: CDR1 MDHEN, CDR2 SYDVKM. J gave up 4 bases and V 4 bases, and 11 bases lay outside the gene matches. The CDR3 loop reads CASSSTGGGYGYEQYF. The CDR3, as DNA: TGTGCCAGCAGTTCCACAGGGGGCGGCTACGGGTACGAGCAGTACTTC.

The rearrangement uses TRBV6-5 and TRBJ2-1, with TRBD2 matching 9 bases. The CDR3 loop spans 14 amino acids. The trim removed 7 bases at V and 8 bases at J, leaving 9 bases unmatched. Germline loops: CDR1 MNHEY, CDR2 SVGAGI. CDR3 DNA sequence: TGTGCCAGCACTGGCGGGAGGGAGGGAGATGAGCAGTTCTTC. As protein: CASTGGREGDEQFF.

This clone has a handful of counts. The rearrangement links TRBV7-9 to TRBJ1-3; 11 nucleotides agree with TRBD1. Trimming took 6 bases from V and 3 from J; bases not matched to a gene: 4. The CDR3 extends over 15 amino acids. CDR1 is SEHNR, CDR2 FQNEAQ, per germline (reference sequence). As DNA, the CDR3 is TGTGCCAGCAGTTGGACAGGGGGCGATGGAAACACCATATATTTT. Residues: CASSWTGGDGNTIYF.

The chain employs TRBV2 and TRBJ1-2; D is unresolved. The CDR3 spans 13 residues. With 4 bases removed from V and 4 bases from J, the gap between germline ends came to 10 bases. Per germline, CDR1 SNHLY and CDR2 FYNNEI. CDR3 DNA sequence: TGTGCCAGCAGTGTTCAGGACTTCTATGGCTACACCTTC. Translated, it gives CASSVQDFYGYTF.

This chain links TRBV20-1 with TRBJ2-7, with TRBD2 identical over 10 bases. Germline V CDR1 and CDR2: DFQATT, SNEGSKA (reference sequence). Trimming took 6 bases from V and 7 from J; bases not matched to a gene: 3. The CDR3 runs to 11 residues. The CDR3 DNA is TGCAGTGCATCGGGACTAGCGGAGCAGTACTTC. This translates into CSASGLAEQYF.

In regard to this clone: Mismatch with germline at one junction end may stem from a read error. The chain recombines TRBV7-7 with TRBJ2-5, with 12 bases matching TRBD2. The CDR3 runs 16 residues. Germline assignment: CDR1 SSHAT and CDR2 FNYEAQ (reference sequence). In DNA, the CDR3 is TGTGCTAGCAGTACTCAACTAGCGGGAGGCCAAGAGACCCAGTACTTC. It yields the protein CASSTQLAGGQETQYF. Combining the CDR3 with reference TRBV7-7 and TRBJ2-5 gives the whole variable domain GAGVSQSPRYKVTKRGQDVTLRCDPISSHATLYWYQQALGQGPEFLTYFNYEAQPDKSGLPSDRFSAERPEGSISTLTIQRTEQRDSAMYRCASSTQLAGGQETQYFGPGTRLLVL.

This clone has just one count. The chain uses TRBV9 and TRBJ2-7; unclear D gene. In germline, CDR1 is SGDLS, CDR2 YYNGEE. The CDR3 is made up of 14 amino acids. Trimming took off 4 bases at V and 1 base at J, with 12 bases between the two ends. CDR3: CASSPQAISYEQYF. CDR3 coding DNA: TGTGCCAGCAGCCCTCAGGCGATATCCTACGAGCAGTACTTC.

This chain joins TRBV6-6 and TRBJ2-5; 11 nucleotides agree with TRBD1. The ends lost 6 bases at V and 2 bases at J; junction bases unmatched: 8. This CDR3 comprises 16 residues. The germline V gene encodes CDR1 MNHNY and CDR2 SVGAGI (reference sequence). CDR3 DNA: TGTGCCAGCAGCAATGGACAGGGGGCGCGTCAAGAGACCCAGTACTTC. Protein product: CASSNGQGARQETQYF.

The chain links TRBV4-1 to TRBJ2-1; 8 nucleotides match TRBD2. This CDR3 is 16 amino acids long. Looked up from germline, CDR1 is MGHRA and CDR2 is YSYEKL. V was clipped by 1 base and J by 9 bases; unmatched bases: 11. CDR3 nucleotide sequence: TGCGCCAGCAGCCAAGGGCTTAGGACTAGCTGGAGTGAGCAGTTCTTC. Translating gives CASSQGLRTSWSEQFF.

This clone was detected a few times. The chain recombines TRBV4-1 with TRBJ1-6, with D unresolved. Trimming stripped 2 bases from V and 8 bases from J, with 19 bases between. Germline V gene lookup returns CDR1 MGHRA and CDR2 YSYEKL. The CDR3 is made up of 17 amino acids. The CDR3 bases are TGCGCCAGCAGCCAATCCGAGCGGTCCATCCCCGATTCACCCCTCCACTTT. Its protein product is CASSQSERSIPDSPLHF.

The chain combines TRBV5-1 with TRBJ2-3, with 10 bases matching TRBD1. Germline trimming cut 5 bases from V and 3 bases from J; bases unmatched to any gene: 12. Germline CDR1 and CDR2: SGHRS and YFSETQ. The CDR3 totals 17 residues. In DNA form, the CDR3 reads TGCGCCAGCAGTCCCGGGACAGGGGTCGTGGGAACAGATACGCAGTATTTT. Translation: CASSPGTGVVGTDTQYF.

J is TRBJ2-5 and V is TRBV28, with D perhaps matching TRBD2 (6 bases). Germline V gene lookup returns CDR1 MDHEN and CDR2 SYDVKM. This CDR3 contains 14 residues. Deletions cut 5 bases from V and 7 bases from J, with 17 bases between. The CDR3 region is CASSPNLARGTQYF. CDR3 DNA: TGTGCCAGCAGTCCGAACCTAGCGAGGGGGACCCAGTACTTC.

The gene calls are TRBV21-1 and TRBJ2-7; the table gives TRBD1 as D, unverified against the DNA. TRBV21-1 is shown as a pseudogene. The CDR3 length is 20 residues. The CDR3 here is CASSKEGGETGGNPLYEQYF. CDR3 sequence (DNA): TGTGCCAGCAGCAAAGAGGGGGGGGAGACAGGGGGCAATCCCCTCTACGAGCAGTACTTC.

The CDR3: CASSVGVGLDLADTQYF. The CDR3 coding sequence is TGTGCCAGCAGCGTAGGAGTGGGACTAGACTTGGCAGATACGCAGTATTTT. V is TRBV9 and J is TRBJ2-3; TRBD2 agrees at 8 bases. Germline V gene lookup returns CDR1 SGDLS and CDR2 YYNGEE. V lost 0 bases, J lost 4 bases, and 10 bases stayed unmatched. This CDR3 has 17 residues.